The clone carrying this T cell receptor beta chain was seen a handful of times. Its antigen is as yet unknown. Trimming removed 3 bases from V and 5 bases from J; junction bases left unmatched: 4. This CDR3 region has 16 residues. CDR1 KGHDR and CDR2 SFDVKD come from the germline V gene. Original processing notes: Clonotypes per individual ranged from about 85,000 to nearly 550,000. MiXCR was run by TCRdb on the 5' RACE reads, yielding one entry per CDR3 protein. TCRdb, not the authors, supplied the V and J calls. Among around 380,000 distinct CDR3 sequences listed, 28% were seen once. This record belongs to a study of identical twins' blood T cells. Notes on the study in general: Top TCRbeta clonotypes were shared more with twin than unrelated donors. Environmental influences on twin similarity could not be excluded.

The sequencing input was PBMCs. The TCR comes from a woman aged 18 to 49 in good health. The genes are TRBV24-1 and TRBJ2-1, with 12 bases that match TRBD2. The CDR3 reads CATSDPSGGADNEQFF. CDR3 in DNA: TGTGCCACCAGTGATCCTAGCGGGGGGGCCGACAATGAGCAGTTCTTC.